The rows below give T cell receptor beta chains drawn from one sample of a study of Ad26.COV2.S vaccination and SARS-CoV-2 variants. TCRdb keeps only in-frame clones here, not all; method: immunoSEQ multiplex PCR. This sample has fewer than 600,000 clones, with roughly nine tenths found just once. Specimen: peripheral blood, collected in a trial of Ad26.COV2.S vaccine versus placebo. All receptors derive from a person aged 18-60 years who received the Ad26.COV2.S COVID-19 vaccine or a placebo. The CDR3 runs from the conserved cysteine through the conserved F or W. Each record gives: D gene, clone size, V gene, J gene, CDR3 protein, CDR3 DNA. The D gene is left open where the match is weak. A clone size is listed for some rows: how often the clone was seen (once, few, many), or a class if it is expanded.

>NA|NA|TRBV28|TRBJ1-5
CASSFLQNSNQPQHF
TGTGCCAGCAGTTTTCTACAGAATAGCAATCAGCCCCAGCATTTT
>NA|NA|TRBV6-5|TRBJ2-7
CASSYSPTHGYEQYF
TGTGCCAGCAGTTACTCCCCCACTCATGGATACGAGCAGTACTTC
>NA|NA|TRBV5-1|TRBJ2-5
CASSRDAVETQYF
TGCGCCAGCAGCCGGGACGCGGTAGAGACCCAGTACTTC
>NA|NA|TRBV6-5|TRBJ1-4
CASSRPGRGEKLFF
TGTGCCAGCAGCAGACCTGGCCGGGGTGAAAAACTGTTTTTT
>NA|NA|TRBV9|TRBJ1-3
CASSATQGPGNTIYF
TGTGCCAGCAGCGCGACACAGGGCCCTGGAAACACCATATATTTT
>NA|NA|TRBV27|TRBJ1-5
CASSSDRKGNQPQHF
TGTGCCAGCAGCTCAGACAGGAAAGGCAATCAGCCCCAGCATTTT
>NA|NA|TRBV30|TRBJ1-5
CAWSVRGRGDSNQPQHF
TGTGCCTGGAGTGTACGGGGGAGAGGGGATAGCAATCAGCCCCAGCATTTT
>NA|NA|TRBV9|TRBJ2-3
CASSVDGGTSTDTQYF
TGTGCCAGCAGCGTAGACGGGGGGACAAGCACAGATACGCAGTATTTT
>TRBD2|NA|TRBV15|TRBJ2-1
CATSRGKPPGLAGGLHAEQFF
TGTGCCACCAGCAGAGGGAAGCCTCCGGGACTAGCGGGAGGCCTTCACGCTGAGCAGTTCTTC
>TRBD2|NA|TRBV7-6|TRBJ2-5
CASSLVGTSSETQYF
TGTGCCAGCAGCTTAGTAGGGACTAGCAGCGAGACCCAGTACTTC
>NA|NA|TRBV7-7|TRBJ1-5
CASSYTGTQTYSNQPQHF
TGTGCTAGCAGCTATACCGGGACACAAACATATAGCAATCAGCCCCAGCATTTT
>NA|few|TRBV7-9|TRBJ1-5
CASSVGANQPQHF
TGTGCCAGCAGCGTAGGGGCTAATCAGCCCCAGCATTTT
>NA|NA|TRBV5-8|TRBJ1-1
CASSPPPRGAEAFF
TGTGCCAGCAGCCCCCCGCCCCGGGGGGCTGAAGCTTTCTTT
>NA|NA|TRBV6-2/TRBV6-3|TRBJ1-5
CASSYGGAGQPQHF
TGTGCCAGCAGTTATGGGGGGGCCGGCCAGCCCCAGCATTTT
>NA|NA|TRBV5-1|TRBJ1-1
CASSLVGDKAFF
TGCGCCAGCAGCTTGGTTGGAGATAAAGCTTTCTTT
>TRBD1|NA|TRBV28|TRBJ1-1
CASRRQGTSEAFF
TGTGCCAGCAGAAGACAGGGGACTTCTGAAGCTTTCTTT
>NA|once|TRBV15|TRBJ1-1
CATSKASRETEAFF
TGTGCCACCAGCAAAGCGTCCCGTGAGACTGAAGCTTTCTTT
>NA|NA|TRBV6-5|TRBJ2-7
CATRVSSYEQYF
TGTGCCACCAGGGTGAGCTCCTACGAGCAGTACTTC
>NA|once|TRBV7-2|TRBJ1-4
CASSLGDRPTNEKLFF
TGTGCCAGCAGCTTAGGCGACAGACCAACTAATGAAAAACTGTTTTTT
>TRBD1|few|TRBV7-9|TRBJ1-6
CASSLRTGDNSPLHF
TGTGCCAGCAGCTTACGGACAGGGGATAATTCACCCCTCCACTTT
>TRBD2|NA|TRBV7-8|TRBJ2-2
CASSLVSTSGRTLRNTGELFF
TGTGCCAGCAGCTTAGTTTCGACTAGCGGGAGGACTTTACGGAACACCGGGGAGCTGTTTTTT
>NA|NA|TRBV19|TRBJ1-1
CASSLDRKLNTEAFF
TGTGCCAGTAGTTTGGACAGAAAACTAAACACTGAAGCTTTCTTT
>TRBD2|NA|TRBV11-2|TRBJ2-7
CASSTRTSDSYEQYF
TGTGCCAGCAGCACCCGGACTAGCGACTCCTACGAGCAGTACTTC
>NA|NA|TRBV11-2|TRBJ1-5
CASSLEYNQPQHF
TGTGCCAGCAGCTTAGAATACAATCAGCCCCAGCATTTT
>TRBD1|NA|TRBV13|TRBJ2-7
CASSSWTGTYEQYF
TGTGCCAGCAGCTCGTGGACAGGGACCTACGAGCAGTACTTC
>NA|NA|TRBV6-4|TRBJ1-2
CASSPGGNQNYGYTF
TGTGCCAGCAGCCCGGGGGGAAATCAAAACTATGGCTACACCTTC
>TRBD1|NA|TRBV7-9|TRBJ1-4
CASSLASGQGEKLFF
TGTGCCAGCAGCTTAGCGTCGGGACAGGGTGAAAAACTGTTTTTT
>NA|NA|TRBV28|TRBJ1-2
CASSLYTPDESDGYTF
TGTGCCAGCAGTTTGTATACCCCCGACGAATCGGATGGCTACACCTTC
>NA|NA|TRBV19|TRBJ2-3
CASSIGATSFDTQYF
TGTGCCAGTAGTATAGGGGCGACTAGTTTCGATACGCAGTATTTT
>TRBD2|NA|TRBV29-1|TRBJ2-5
CSVGLAKETQYF
TGCAGCGTGGGACTAGCGAAAGAGACCCAGTACTTC
>NA|NA|TRBV30|TRBJ1-4
CAWSVRMGLGEKLFF
TGTGCCTGGAGTGTACGAATGGGGCTAGGTGAAAAACTGTTTTTT
>TRBD2|NA|TRBV28|TRBJ2-7
CASRVGLADSSYEQYF
TGTGCCAGCAGGGTCGGACTAGCGGACAGCTCCTACGAGCAGTACTTC
>TRBD1|NA|TRBV6-4|TRBJ2-1
CASSDSVQGDYNEQFF
TGTGCCAGCAGTGACTCGGTGCAGGGGGATTACAATGAGCAGTTCTTC
>NA|NA|TRBV7-9|TRBJ2-2
CASSLALVNTGELFF
TGTGCCAGCAGCTTAGCGCTCGTAAACACCGGGGAGCTGTTTTTT
>TRBD1|NA|TRBV19|TRBJ2-3
CASSFGPGQGIDTQYF
TGTGCCAGTAGTTTCGGACCGGGACAGGGTATTGATACGCAGTATTTT
>NA|NA|TRBV28|TRBJ2-4
CASRNVSGNWAKNIQYF
TGTGCCAGCAGAAATGTGTCGGGGAATTGGGCCAAAAACATTCAGTACTTC
>TRBD2|once|TRBV5-3|TRBJ2-7
CARSLGPRLAGKSYEQYF
TGTGCCAGAAGCTTGGGCCCACGGCTAGCGGGAAAGTCCTACGAGCAGTACTTC
>NA|NA|TRBV5-1|TRBJ1-1
CASRIVGAGTEAFF
TGCGCCAGCAGAATAGTGGGGGCCGGCACTGAAGCTTTCTTT
>NA|NA|TRBV5-4|TRBJ1-1
CASRIKGGSSTEAFF
TGTGCCAGCAGGATAAAGGGAGGCTCGAGCACTGAAGCTTTCTTT
>TRBD2|NA|TRBV11-2|TRBJ2-1
CASSLESSGYNEQFF
TGTGCCAGCAGCTTAGAGTCTAGCGGTTACAATGAGCAGTTCTTC
>NA|NA|TRBV11-2|TRBJ1-2
CASRIEDGRGYTF
TGTGCCAGCAGAATAGAGGATGGCAGGGGCTACACCTTC
>NA|once|TRBV7-9|TRBJ2-3
CASSASGTTTTDTQYF
TGTGCCAGCAGCGCATCCGGGACCACAACTACAGATACGCAGTATTTT
>NA|NA|TRBV6-1|TRBJ1-5
CASSEEPATSNQPQHF
TGTGCCAGCAGTGAAGAGCCAGCCACTAGCAATCAGCCCCAGCATTTT
>NA|NA|TRBV27|TRBJ2-1
CASSSPPTTGRGDNEQFF
TGTGCCAGCAGTTCACCACCAACAACAGGGCGGGGAGACAATGAGCAGTTCTTC
>NA|NA|TRBV30|TRBJ1-4
CAWKKRIATNEKLFF
TGTGCCTGGAAAAAGCGGATAGCAACTAATGAAAAACTGTTTTTT
>NA|NA|TRBV18|TRBJ2-2
CASSPTGFDTGELFF
TGTGCCAGCTCACCAACCGGGTTTGACACCGGGGAGCTGTTTTTT
>NA|NA|TRBV4-2|TRBJ2-1
CASSQGLWGVWGNEQFF
TGTGCCAGCAGCCAAGGCCTCTGGGGGGTTTGGGGCAATGAGCAGTTCTTC
>TRBD2|NA|TRBV7-3|TRBJ2-1
CASSSGLAANEQFF
TGTGCCAGCAGCTCCGGACTAGCGGCCAATGAGCAGTTCTTC
>TRBD1|NA|TRBV7-9|TRBJ2-1
CASSLAGGEQFF
TGTGCCAGCAGCTTAGCAGGGGGCGAGCAGTTCTTC
>NA|few|TRBV9|TRBJ1-2
CASSGGGYTF
TGTGCCAGCAGCGGCGGTGGCTACACCTTC
>NA|NA|TRBV15|TRBJ1-1
CATSRTMGRVNTEAFF
TGTGCCACCAGCAGAACAATGGGACGGGTGAACACTGAAGCTTTCTTT
>NA|NA|TRBV2|TRBJ2-3
CASSAVNTDTQYF
TGTGCCAGCAGTGCGGTGAACACAGATACGCAGTATTTT
>NA|NA|TRBV28|TRBJ1-2
CASSPFSGVGGYTF
TGTGCCAGCAGTCCATTCTCAGGCGTGGGGGGCTACACCTTC
>NA|NA|TRBV4-3|TRBJ2-5
CASSPGARARETQYF
TGCGCCAGCAGCCCAGGCGCCAGGGCGCGCGAGACCCAGTACTTC
>NA|NA|TRBV5-8|TRBJ1-2
CASTRGPNYGYTF
TGTGCCAGCACCCGTGGACCTAACTATGGCTACACCTTC
>NA|NA|TRBV6-6|TRBJ1-4
CASSQGQTGFSHEKLFF
TGTGCCAGCAGTCAGGGGCAAACAGGGTTCTCTCATGAAAAACTGTTTTTT